This T cell receptor (beta chain) was profiled in a study of blood T cell repertoires in COVID-19. This clone was recorded only once. Germline V gene data show CDR1 as MNHEY and CDR2 as SVGAGI. J lost 13 bases, V lost 2 bases, and 5 bases had no gene match. The CDR3 runs to 13 residues. Sequencing used immunoSEQ multiplex PCR; TCRdb keeps in-frame clones, though not all of them. The table shows approximately 85,000 clones, with roughly 89% occurring only once. Input material: peripheral blood. The sequence was collected from a man aged 50-59 years with active or convalescent COVID-19. This chain uses TRBV6-5 with TRBJ1-6, with TRBD1 matching over 7 bases. The CDR3 nucleotides read TGTGCCAGCAGTTACATCAAGGGGGCCCCCCTCCACTTT. Translation gives CASSYIKGAPLHF.